This T cell receptor beta chain was recorded in a study of blood T cell repertoires in COVID-19. Germline assignment: CDR1 WNHNN and CDR2 SYGVQD (reference sequence). V lost 4 bases and J 2 bases, leaving 18 bases between the germline ends. This CDR3 is 16 amino acids long. Authors' processing steps: Amplification of reference gene primers was used by the study to estimate nucleated cell counts. The data were produced by immunoSEQ multiplex PCR, yet TCRdb's version contains in-frame clones alone and is incomplete. The V and J calls and clone size are taken from that table; D and trimming were inferred from the DNA. This table has 150,000 to 200,000 clones, more than 80% appearing once.

The sequencing input was peripheral blood. The gene calls are TRBV10-1 and TRBJ2-7; possibly TRBD2 for D (6 bases). This clonotype was sampled from a human donor in a cohort sampled during active COVID-19. For the CDR3, the DNA is TGCGCCAGCAGTGCCTCGTCCCAGCGGGCTACCTACGAGCAGTACTTC. This codes for CASSASSQRATYEQYF.